Ten or more counts support the clone carrying this T cell receptor (beta chain). Antigen: not known. The CDR3 has 19 residues. V shed 4 bases, J shed 0 bases, and the junction held 12 bases outside the gene matches. CDR1 is LNHDA and CDR2 is SQIVND in the germline V gene (reference sequence). Investigators amplified TCR beta CDR3 regions from RNA transcripts. First-round RT-PCR with HTBI primers preceded a second-round multiplex PCR. TCRdb passed the multiplex PCR reads through MiXCR, listing each CDR3 protein once. Found here are around 1.1 million distinct CDR3 sequences, less than 45% of them singletons; the top ten hold 8.5% to 14%. This specimen comes from a study of Graves' ophthalmopathy and Graves' hyperthyroidism. Whole-study findings and limits: Sensitivity reached roughly 88% and specificity approximately 81% for a 13-signature model separating ophthalmopathy from stable hyperthyroidism. Also, most clonotypes expanded in the thyroid above 0.001 frequency appeared in blood.

The source is an adult man with Graves' hyperthyroidism. The gene calls are TRBV19 and TRBJ1-1, with TRBD1 matching 12 bases. The sequencing input was peripheral blood or thyroid tissue (not recorded which). The CDR3 nucleotides read TGTGCCAGTAGTAATGGTGGGACAGGGGGCCGCTTAATGAACACTGAAGCTTTCTTT. Translating it yields CASSNGGTGGRLMNTEAFF.